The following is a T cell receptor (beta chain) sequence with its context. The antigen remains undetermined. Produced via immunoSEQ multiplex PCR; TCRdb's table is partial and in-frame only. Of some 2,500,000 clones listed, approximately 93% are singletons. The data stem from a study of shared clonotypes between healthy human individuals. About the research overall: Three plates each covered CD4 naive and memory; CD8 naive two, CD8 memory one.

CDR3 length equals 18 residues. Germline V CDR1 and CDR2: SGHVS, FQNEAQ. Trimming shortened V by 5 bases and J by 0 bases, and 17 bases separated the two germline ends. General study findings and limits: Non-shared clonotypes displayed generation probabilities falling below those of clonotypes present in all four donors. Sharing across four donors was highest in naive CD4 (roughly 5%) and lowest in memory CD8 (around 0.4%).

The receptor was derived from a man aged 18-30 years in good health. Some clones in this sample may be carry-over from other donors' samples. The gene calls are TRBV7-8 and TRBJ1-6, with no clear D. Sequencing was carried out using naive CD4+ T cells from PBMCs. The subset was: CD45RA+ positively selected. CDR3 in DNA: TGTGCCAGCAGCCTCCGACCGGTCCTGAGCTCCTATAATTCACCCCTCCACTTT. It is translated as CASSLRPVLSSYNSPLHF.